These 2 T cell receptor beta chains came from one sample sequenced in a study of blood T cell repertoires in COVID-19. Assay used: immunoSEQ multiplex PCR; TCRdb lists only in-frame clones, some missing. The data hold approximately 230,000 clones, with approximately 79% observed a single time. Material for sequencing was peripheral blood. These receptors all come from a woman older than 75 with active or convalescent COVID-19.

The chain joins TRBV19 to TRBJ1-5; a possible D gene is TRBD1 (5 bases). The length of the CDR3 is 14 residues. CDR1 is LNHDA and CDR2 is SQIVND in the germline V gene (reference sequence). V lost 5 bases, J lost 5 bases, and 13 bases lay in between. CDR3 sequence reads: CASSGAVRDQPQHF. The CDR3 bases are TGTGCCAGTAGTGGGGCAGTCCGAGATCAGCCCCAGCATTTT.

The gene calls are TRBV7-2 and TRBJ2-7; TRBD2 aligns across 14 bases. The CDR3 runs to 18 residues. The V gene end was trimmed by 2 bases and the J gene end by 0 bases; junction bases not matched to a gene: 6. The germline V gene has CDR1 SGHTA and CDR2 FQGNSA. The CDR3 spells CASSLRTSGRRSSYEQYF. CDR3 nucleotide sequence: TGTGCCAGCAGCTTACGGACTAGCGGGAGGAGGAGCTCCTACGAGCAGTACTTC.